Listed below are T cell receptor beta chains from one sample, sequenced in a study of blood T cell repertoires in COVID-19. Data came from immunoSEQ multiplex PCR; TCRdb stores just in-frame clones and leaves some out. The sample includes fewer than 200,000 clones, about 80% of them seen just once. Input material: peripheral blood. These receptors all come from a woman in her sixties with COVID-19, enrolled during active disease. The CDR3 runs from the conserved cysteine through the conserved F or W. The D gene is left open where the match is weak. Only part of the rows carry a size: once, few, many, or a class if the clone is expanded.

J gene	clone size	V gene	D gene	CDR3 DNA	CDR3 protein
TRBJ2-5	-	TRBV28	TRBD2	TGTGCCAGCAGTTTACGGACTAGCGGGAGTGGGACCCAGTACTTC	CASSLRTSGSGTQYF
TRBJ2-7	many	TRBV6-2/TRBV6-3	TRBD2	TGTGCCAGCAGTTACTCGACTAGCGGGGGTTACGAGCAGTACTTC	CASSYSTSGGYEQYF
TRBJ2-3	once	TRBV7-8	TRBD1	TGTGCCAGCAGCTTATCGACAGGGGGCAGCCCTTTCTTTTTT	CASSLSTGGSPFFF
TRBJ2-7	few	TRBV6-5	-	TGTGCCAGCAGTTATTCGGCAGTCCCAGGGGAGCAGTACTTC	CASSYSAVPGEQYF
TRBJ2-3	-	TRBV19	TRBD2	TGTGCCAGTAGGCCACCGGGACTAGCGGGAGATACGCAGTATTTT	CASRPPGLAGDTQYF
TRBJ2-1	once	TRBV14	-	TGTGCCAGCAGCCAAGTTAGGGGCAATGAGCAGTTCTTC	CASSQVRGNEQFF
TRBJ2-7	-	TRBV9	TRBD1	TGTGCCAGCAGCGTAGATCCGACAGGGAGCTCCTACGAGCAGTACTTC	CASSVDPTGSSYEQYF
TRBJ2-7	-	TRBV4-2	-	TGTGCCAGCAGCTCCCAACGCGACGAGCAGTACTTC	CASSSQRDEQYF
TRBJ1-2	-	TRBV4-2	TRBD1	TGTGCCAGCAGCCAAGGGACAGGGTCTAACTATGGCTACACCTTC	CASSQGTGSNYGYTF
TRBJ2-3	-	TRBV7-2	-	TGTGCCAGCAGCTTAGTGGCTAGCGGCACAGATACGCAGTATTTT	CASSLVASGTDTQYF
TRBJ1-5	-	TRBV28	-	TGTGCCACCGCCGGGGGCAATCAGCCCCAGCATTTT	CATAGGNQPQHF
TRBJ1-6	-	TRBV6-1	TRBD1	TGTGCCAGCAGTGACGAGGGGGCCCGGAGGGATTCACCCCTCCACTTT	CASSDEGARRDSPLHF
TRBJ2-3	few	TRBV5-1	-	TGCGCCAGCAGCAGCGGGAGCACAGATACGCAGTATTTT	CASSSGSTDTQYF
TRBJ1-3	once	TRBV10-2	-	TGCGCCAGCAAGGTTTCAGCGGCCTCTGGAAACACCATATATTTT	CASKVSAASGNTIYF
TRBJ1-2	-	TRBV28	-	TGTGCCAGCAGACCATGGGACACCGCTAACTATGGCTACACCTTC	CASRPWDTANYGYTF
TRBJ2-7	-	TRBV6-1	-	TGTGCCAGCAGTGATACGGGATCCTACGAGCAGTACTTC	CASSDTGSYEQYF
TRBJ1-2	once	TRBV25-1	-	TGTGCCAGCAGTTCCACAGGCCGGACTAACTATGGCTACACCTTC	CASSSTGRTNYGYTF
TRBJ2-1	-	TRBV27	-	TGTGCCAGCAGTTTCGGCCGCGGCCGAAATGAGCAGTTCTTC	CASSFGRGRNEQFF
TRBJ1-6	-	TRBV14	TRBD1	TGTGCCAGCAGCCGGACAGGAGATTCACCCCTCCACTTT	CASSRTGDSPLHF
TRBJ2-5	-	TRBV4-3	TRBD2	TGCGCCAGCAGCCAAGGTACTAGCGGGACAGAGACCCAGTACTTC	CASSQGTSGTETQYF
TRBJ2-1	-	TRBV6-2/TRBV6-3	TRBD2	TGTGCCAGCAGTAAGACCGGGCTAGCGGGCTACAATGAGCAGTTCTTC	CASSKTGLAGYNEQFF
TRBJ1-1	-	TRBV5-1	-	TGCGCCAGCAGCTTGTGGGCCCAGGAAAACACTGAAGCTTTCTTT	CASSLWAQENTEAFF
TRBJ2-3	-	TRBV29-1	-	TGCAGCGTTGTTTCGTATAGCACAGATACGCAGTATTTT	CSVVSYSTDTQYF
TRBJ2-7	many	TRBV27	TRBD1	TGTGCCAGCAGTCCAGGGAGTTGGGGACAGACCTACGAGCAGTACTTC	CASSPGSWGQTYEQYF
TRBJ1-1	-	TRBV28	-	TGTGCCAGCAGTTTATTGATGAGGGATGAAGCTTTCTTT	CASSLLMRDEAFF
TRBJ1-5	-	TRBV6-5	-	TGTGCCAGCACTTGGGGAGGCAATCAGCCCCAGCATTTT	CASTWGGNQPQHF
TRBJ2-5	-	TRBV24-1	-	TGTGCCACCCCTCGACAGAGAAGGAAGCAAGAGACCCAGTACTTC	CATPRQRRKQETQYF
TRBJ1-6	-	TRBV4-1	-	TGCGCCAGCAGCCAAGAAGACGGGTTGGCTTCACCCCTCCACTTT	CASSQEDGLASPLHF
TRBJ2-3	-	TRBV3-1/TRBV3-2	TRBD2	TGTGCCAGCAGCCAAGATGTGGCTAGCGGGATCTCCACAGATACGCAGTATTTT	CASSQDVASGISTDTQYF
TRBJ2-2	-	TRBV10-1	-	TGCGCCAGCAGTGAGTATCGGAGGAACACCGGGGAGCTGTTTTTT	CASSEYRRNTGELFF
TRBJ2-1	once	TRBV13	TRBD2	TGTGCCAGCAGCTCGAAACTAGCGGGACCCGTATTCCCGAGCTCCTACAATGAGCAGTTCTTC	CASSSKLAGPVFPSSYNEQFF
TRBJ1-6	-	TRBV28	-	TGTGCCAGCAGCCCCCCCGGGTGGTCACCCCTCCACTTT	CASSPPGWSPLHF
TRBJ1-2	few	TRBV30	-	TGTGCCTGGAGTGTACAACAACAGTATCACTATGGCTACACCTTC	CAWSVQQQYHYGYTF
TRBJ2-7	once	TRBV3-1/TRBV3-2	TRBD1	TGTGCCAGCAGCCAATTTGGACAGGGAGGGCAGTACTTC	CASSQFGQGGQYF
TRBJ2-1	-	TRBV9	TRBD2	TGTGCCTCCGGGACTAGCGGAAGAGACTACAATGAGCAGTTCTTC	CASGTSGRDYNEQFF
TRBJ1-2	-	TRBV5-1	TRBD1	TGCGCCAGCAGCTTGGGAGGGACAGAATTGTATGGCTACACCTTC	CASSLGGTELYGYTF
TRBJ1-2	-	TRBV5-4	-	TGTGCCAGCAGCTTGGGGCCGGGGGATGGCTACACCTTC	CASSLGPGDGYTF
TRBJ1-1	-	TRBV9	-	TGTGCCAGCAGCGTAGACCCGGGTCTGAACACTGAAGCTTTCTTT	CASSVDPGLNTEAFF
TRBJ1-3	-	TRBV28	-	TGTGCCAGCAGTTCCTTCCCGTTGGGAAAGGGGTCTGGAAACACCATATATTTT	CASSSFPLGKGSGNTIYF
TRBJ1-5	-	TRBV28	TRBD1	TGTGCCAGCAGTTTAGGGCCGGGACAGGGTATTAGTCAGCCCCAGCATTTT	CASSLGPGQGISQPQHF
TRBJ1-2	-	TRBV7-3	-	TGTGCCAGCAGCTTCTTCGGAGGGGATGGCTACACCTTC	CASSFFGGDGYTF
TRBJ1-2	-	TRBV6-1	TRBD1	TGTGCCAGCAGTGATGCAGGACAGGGATATGGCTACACCTTC	CASSDAGQGYGYTF
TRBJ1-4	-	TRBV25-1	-	TGTGCCAGCAGTGAAAGGGGTGTGGGAAAACTGTTTTTT	CASSERGVGKLFF
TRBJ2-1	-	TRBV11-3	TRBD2	TGTGCCAGCAGCGCCGGGGGGAGAGACAATGAGCAGTTCTTC	CASSAGGRDNEQFF
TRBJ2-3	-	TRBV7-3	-	TGTGCCAGCAGCTTAAATGTGCAGGGCACAGATACGCAGTATTTT	CASSLNVQGTDTQYF
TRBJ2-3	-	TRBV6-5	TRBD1	TGTGCCAACGCCAAGACAGGGGCGGGCACAGATACGCAGTATTTT	CANAKTGAGTDTQYF
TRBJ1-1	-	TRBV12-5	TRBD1	TGTGCTAGTGGTTCGGGAACAGGGGACTCAGGCACTGAAGCTTTCTTT	CASGSGTGDSGTEAFF
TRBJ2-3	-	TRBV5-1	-	TGCGCCAGCAGCTTGGGTAGCGGTAGCACAGATACGCAGTATTTT	CASSLGSGSTDTQYF
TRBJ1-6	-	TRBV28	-	TGTGCCAGCAGCGGGAGTATCTATAATTCACCCCTCCACTTT	CASSGSIYNSPLHF
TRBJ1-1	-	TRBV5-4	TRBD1	TGTGCCAGCAGCTTGGAGACAGGGCGGGACACTGAAGCTTTCTTT	CASSLETGRDTEAFF
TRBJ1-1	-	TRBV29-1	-	TGCAGCGTTGAAGAGGGAGGTTCCACTGAAGCTTTCTTT	CSVEEGGSTEAFF
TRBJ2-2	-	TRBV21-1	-	TGTGCCAGCAGCGAGGACAGGGGGCAGAGCGGGGAGCTGTTTTTT	CASSEDRGQSGELFF